This is a list of T cell receptor beta chains from one sample in a study of response to subunit inactivated influenza vaccine. TCRdb reprocessed the RT-PCR reads with MiXCR, giving one entry per CDR3 protein. The sample yields 700,000 to 800,000 distinct CDR3 sequences, about a fifth seen once. The sequencing used PBMCs from blood, collected about 5 days after vaccination. The receptors were gathered from a man aged 45-60 years who received an inactivated influenza vaccine. Both conserved end residues are part of each CDR3. The D gene is left open where the match is weak. The listing skips clone size in some rows; elsewhere it reads once, few, many or a size class.

clone size,V gene,D gene,J gene,CDR3 DNA,CDR3 protein
NA,TRBV7-6,NA,TRBJ2-1,TGTGCCAGCAGCGAGTCGTTTGGGGGCTCCGCCTACAATGAGCAGTTCTTC,CASSESFGGSAYNEQFF
NA,TRBV20-1,TRBD2,TRBJ2-5,TGCAGTGCTAGAGATCCCGGGACTAGCGGAGGGACCCAGTACTTC,CSARDPGTSGGTQYF
NA,TRBV29-1,TRBD1,TRBJ1-3,TGCAGCGTTGAAGGGCAGGGGGTCGGCACTGGAAACACCATATATTTT,CSVEGQGVGTGNTIYF
NA,TRBV24-1,TRBD1,TRBJ2-6,TGTGCCACCAGTGATTTTAAGCAGGGGGCTTCGGGGGCCAACGTCCTGACTTTC,CATSDFKQGASGANVLTF
few,TRBV2,NA,TRBJ2-3,TGTGCCACCGAGGCCCAGGGGGGGCAAACAGATACGCAGTATTTT,CATEAQGGQTDTQYF
few,TRBV7-2,NA,TRBJ1-4,TGTGCCAGCAGCTTAGTTCTGGGGGCGGGTGAAAAACTGTTTTTT,CASSLVLGAGEKLFF
NA,TRBV10-3,TRBD2,TRBJ2-5,TGTGCCACCCAAGCGGGGGGGTCAGAGTCCCAGTACTTC,CATQAGGSESQYF
NA,TRBV9,TRBD1,TRBJ2-1,TGTGCCAGCAGCGTAAACAGGGGAGACGAGCAGTTCTTC,CASSVNRGDEQFF
NA,TRBV10-3,NA,TRBJ1-2,TGTGCCATCGGAGGATCAGGACCCGTGGGCTACACCTTC,CAIGGSGPVGYTF
few,TRBV7-2,NA,TRBJ2-1,TGTGCCAGCAGCCTCGGGGTGCGGATGTACAATGAGCAGTTCTTC,CASSLGVRMYNEQFF
NA,TRBV4-3,NA,TRBJ2-3,TGCGCCAGCAGCCAAGACGGGACTTCTATCACAGATACGCAGTATTTT,CASSQDGTSITDTQYF
few,TRBV25-1,NA,TRBJ1-3,TGTGCCAGCAGTGTAGAGGTTGGAAACACCATATATTTT,CASSVEVGNTIYF
NA,TRBV5-6,NA,TRBJ2-3,TGTGCCAGCACCTTCACCAGGAACACAGATACGCAGTATTTT,CASTFTRNTDTQYF
few,TRBV7-8,TRBD1,TRBJ1-2,TGTGCCAGCAGCTCCGGGACAGGGGATTATGGCTACACCTTC,CASSSGTGDYGYTF
NA,TRBV10-3,NA,TRBJ2-3,TGTGCCATCAGTGAGGACAGGATCACAGATACGCAGTATTTT,CAISEDRITDTQYF
NA,TRBV4-3,TRBD2,TRBJ2-1,TGCGCCAGCGCCCCAAGGACTAGCGGGAATGAGCAGTTCTTC,CASAPRTSGNEQFF
NA,TRBV6-5,NA,TRBJ2-7,TGTGCCAGCAGTTGGACCGGGAACTCCTACGAGCAGTACTTC,CASSWTGNSYEQYF
NA,TRBV7-2,TRBD1,TRBJ1-1,TGTGCCAGCAGCTTAGTAGTGGGACAGGGTTCTAAAGCTTTCTTT,CASSLVVGQGSKAFF
NA,TRBV24-1,NA,TRBJ1-2,TGTGCCACCAGTGATCCGAACAGTGGTGACTATGGCTACACCTTC,CATSDPNSGDYGYTF
many,TRBV6-5,TRBD2,TRBJ2-3,TGTGCCAGCAGTTATTCGACTAGCGGTTGGGGCGATACGCAGTATTTT,CASSYSTSGWGDTQYF
NA,TRBV2,TRBD1,TRBJ2-7,TGTGCCAGCAAGGGACAGCATTACGAGCAGTACTTC,CASKGQHYEQYF
few,TRBV27,TRBD1,TRBJ2-5,TGTGCCAGCAGTCCACTAACAGGGGGCGAGACCCAGTACTTC,CASSPLTGGETQYF
few,TRBV11-2,TRBD1,TRBJ2-7,TGTGCCAGCAGCTTAGTAGCGCTGACAGGGAGCTCCTACGAGCAGTACTTC,CASSLVALTGSSYEQYF
NA,TRBV7-9,TRBD2,TRBJ2-7,TGTGCCAGCAGCTTAGTTGCGGGAGGTCCTAGTGCGCAGTACTTC,CASSLVAGGPSAQYF
few,TRBV7-9,TRBD1,TRBJ2-1,TGTGCCAGCAGTCGAACCCCCGGGACAGGGTACAATGAGCAGTTCTTC,CASSRTPGTGYNEQFF
few,TRBV5-6,TRBD1,TRBJ2-5,TGTGCCAGCAGCTTGCATCGGGACAGCCAATCAAGAGAGACCCAGTACTTC,CASSLHRDSQSRETQYF
few,TRBV7-9,NA,TRBJ1-2,TGTGCCAGCAGCTTAGGTCACCGGGGCTATGGCTACACCTTC,CASSLGHRGYGYTF
once,TRBV4-2,NA,TRBJ2-1,TGTGCCAGCAGCCAAGATGTGATAGCCTCCGATGAGCAGTTCTTC,CASSQDVIASDEQFF
NA,TRBV5-1,TRBD1,TRBJ2-2,TGCGCCAGCAGCGCGGGACAGGGCCACACCGGGGAGCTGTTTTTT,CASSAGQGHTGELFF
few,TRBV20-1,NA,TRBJ2-7,TGCAGTGCTAGAACGGGTTACTCCTACGAGCAGTACTTC,CSARTGYSYEQYF
NA,TRBV15,NA,TRBJ1-2,TGTGCCACCAGCAGAGATTTTGGAGCTAACTATGGCTACACCTTC,CATSRDFGANYGYTF
NA,TRBV3-1,NA,TRBJ2-1,TGTGCCAGCAGCCGGGGGAGCGACTCCTACAATGAGCAGTTCTTC,CASSRGSDSYNEQFF
many,TRBV7-9,NA,TRBJ2-7,TGCGCCAGCAGTTCGGTCTACGAGCAGTACTTC,CASSSVYEQYF
NA,TRBV7-9,TRBD2,TRBJ2-1,TGTGCCACCCACGGGTGGGAGGGTTTCGATGAGCAGTTCTTC,CATHGWEGFDEQFF
few,TRBV7-9,TRBD2,TRBJ2-7,TGTGCCAGCAGAGGGTTTGGCGGGAGATCCTACGAGCAGTACTTC,CASRGFGGRSYEQYF
few,TRBV5-1,TRBD1,TRBJ2-1,TGCGCCAGCAGCATGGGACAGGGCCCCTACAATGAGCAGTTCTTC,CASSMGQGPYNEQFF
few,TRBV10-3,NA,TRBJ2-2,TGTGCCATCAGTGAGGGGCCGCGGGAGCTGTTTTTT,CAISEGPRELFF
many,TRBV20-1,NA,TRBJ1-1,TGCAGTGCTACCACAGTAGACACTGAAGCTTTCTTT,CSATTVDTEAFF
NA,TRBV10-3,NA,TRBJ2-2,TGTGCCATCAGGGGGACACTCAGCGGGACCGGGGAGCTGTTTTTT,CAIRGTLSGTGELFF
many,TRBV12-3/TRBV12-4,NA,TRBJ2-4,TGTGCCAGCAGTCAACAGGGCTCCTCGGACATTCAGTACTTC,CASSQQGSSDIQYF
few,TRBV7-9,TRBD2,TRBJ2-4,TGTGCCAGCAGCTTACCTGGGACTAGCGGAGAGGACATTCAGTACTTC,CASSLPGTSGEDIQYF
many,TRBV12-3/TRBV12-4,TRBD1,TRBJ2-1,TGTGCCAGCAGTAAGGGACAGCCTCGTAGTGAGCAGTTCTTC,CASSKGQPRSEQFF
many,TRBV24-1,NA,TRBJ2-1,TGTGCCACCAGCGACTGGAATGAGCAGTTCTTC,CATSDWNEQFF
NA,TRBV5-6,NA,TRBJ2-2,TGTGCCAGCAGCTTGCCCACGGGAGAGGACACCGGGGAGCTGTTTTTT,CASSLPTGEDTGELFF
NA,TRBV18,NA,TRBJ1-5,TGTGCCAGCTCACCGTCATCATACGAGAATCAGCCCCAGCATTTT,CASSPSSYENQPQHF
few,TRBV7-7,TRBD2,TRBJ2-1,TGTGCCAGCAGTCAGGGACTAGCTTCTCACAATGAGCAGTTCTTC,CASSQGLASHNEQFF
NA,TRBV12-3/TRBV12-4,NA,TRBJ2-7,TGTGCCAGCAGCCGTGTTAACGAGCAGTACTTC,CASSRVNEQYF
NA,TRBV12-3/TRBV12-4,TRBD1,TRBJ2-5,TGTGCCAGCAGTTTAGAAGGACAGGGGCTTTTACGAGAGACCCAGTACTTC,CASSLEGQGLLRETQYF
once,TRBV23-1,NA,TRBJ1-5,TGCGCCAGCAGTCAACTCCCAGGGGCTAGCAATCAGCCCCAGCATTTT,CASSQLPGASNQPQHF
many,TRBV4-2,NA,TRBJ1-2,TGTGCCAGCAGCCAAGAGAGCGGCTATGGCTACACCTTC,CASSQESGYGYTF
NA,TRBV4-3,TRBD2,TRBJ2-7,TGCGCCAGCAGCCAGACCTCAGGAGCGGGAGACCCCTACGAGCAGTACTTC,CASSQTSGAGDPYEQYF
NA,TRBV7-8,NA,TRBJ2-7,TGTGCCAGCAGCCTCGATAGTAGCACCTACGAGCAGTACTTC,CASSLDSSTYEQYF